The rows below give T cell receptor beta chains drawn from one sample of a study of blood T cells in healthy people across ages. Each CDR3 protein gets one entry after TCRdb re-called the 5' RACE reads with MiXCR. The sample consists of 980,000 or so distinct CDR3 sequences, around 46% of them appearing once. Sample: blood. These receptors all stem from a man aged 25-45 years in good health. Each CDR3 is given with its conserved first and last residue. A D gene is named only where the DNA matches it firmly. Size is stated for part of the rows, as once, few or many counts, or as a class when the clone is expanded.

J | size | V | D | DNA | CDR3
TRBJ1-5 | few | TRBV6-5 | . | TGTGCCAGCAGTTACTCCTCAGGTCAGCCCCAGCATTTT | CASSYSSGQPQHF
TRBJ1-5 | . | TRBV7-2 | . | TGTGCCAGCAGAAACAGCGGCAATCAGCCCCAGCATTTT | CASRNSGNQPQHF
TRBJ1-1 | . | TRBV28 | . | TGTGCCAGCACCGCCGCCGACAGAATCACTGAAGCTTTCTTT | CASTAADRITEAFF
TRBJ2-7 | . | TRBV10-3 | TRBD1 | TGTGCCATCAGTCGGGACAGGGGTCCCTACGAGCAGTACTTC | CAISRDRGPYEQYF
TRBJ2-1 | few | TRBV5-1 | TRBD2 | TGCGCCAGCAGCCAGAAAAGCGGGGGGGCCGACAATGAGCAGTTCTTC | CASSQKSGGADNEQFF
TRBJ2-1 | few | TRBV7-3 | . | TGTGCCAGCAGACAGGGCGGGGCCCCCTACAATGAGCAGTTCTTC | CASRQGGAPYNEQFF
TRBJ1-5 | . | TRBV10-3 | . | TGTGCCATCAGTGAGTCGGGGGACGGCCAGCCCCAGCATTTT | CAISESGDGQPQHF
TRBJ2-1 | . | TRBV14 | . | TGTGCCAGCAGCCAAGTCCGGGGGCCCTACAATGAGCAGTTCTTC | CASSQVRGPYNEQFF
TRBJ2-7 | . | TRBV28 | . | TGTGCCAGCATAGGGGAATCCTACGAGCAGTACTTC | CASIGESYEQYF
TRBJ2-5 | . | TRBV6-6 | . | TGTGCCAGCAGTTACTCGACAGAATCGCCCGAGACCCAGTACTTC | CASSYSTESPETQYF
TRBJ2-5 | . | TRBV27 | . | TGCGCCAGCAGTTTACCTGAGCCTATGGGCGAGACCCAGTACTTC | CASSLPEPMGETQYF
TRBJ2-3 | many | TRBV11-2 | TRBD2 | TGTGCCAGCAGCTCCCCGGGACTAGCGGGGGGGCATAGCGCAGATACGCAGTATTTT | CASSSPGLAGGHSADTQYF
TRBJ2-1 | . | TRBV29-1 | . | TGCAGCGGTGGGGACCCACACAATAAGCAGTTCTTC | CSGGDPHNKQFF
TRBJ1-2 | . | TRBV20-1 | . | TGCAGTGCTAGGCCAGGGTCCGCCTATGGCTACACCTTC | CSARPGSAYGYTF
TRBJ1-2 | . | TRBV18 | . | TGTGCCAGCTCACCCACTGTCGCCGGCTACACCTTC | CASSPTVAGYTF
TRBJ2-7 | . | TRBV30 | . | TGTGCCTGGAGTGCAGGACGCACCTACGAGCAGTACTTC | CAWSAGRTYEQYF
TRBJ2-1 | . | TRBV7-2 | TRBD2 | TGTGCCAGCAGCTTAGTTAGCGGGGATTACAATGAGCAGTTCTTC | CASSLVSGDYNEQFF
TRBJ2-5 | few | TRBV24-1 | TRBD2 | TGTGCCACCAGTGAGCGCACTAGCGGGAGGACCCAAGAGACCCAGTACTTC | CATSERTSGRTQETQYF
TRBJ2-3 | few | TRBV4-1 | . | TGCGCCAGCAGCCAAACGACAGTCCCCACAGATACGCAGTATTTT | CASSQTTVPTDTQYF
TRBJ2-1 | few | TRBV6-6 | . | TGTGCCAGCTCTGGCGCGGCGAAGCAGTTCTTC | CASSGAAKQFF
TRBJ1-2 | many | TRBV5-1 | . | TGCGCCAGCAGCCCGGCGGGCGATGGCTACACCTTC | CASSPAGDGYTF
TRBJ2-7 | . | TRBV7-2 | . | TGTGCCAGCAGCCGTGGGGCAGTCTCCTACGAGCAGTACTTC | CASSRGAVSYEQYF
TRBJ2-7 | . | TRBV6-2/TRBV6-3 | TRBD1 | TGTGCCAGCAGGCAAACAGGGGCAAACTACGAGCAGTACTTC | CASRQTGANYEQYF
TRBJ2-3 | . | TRBV3-1 | TRBD2 | TGTGCCAGCAGCCAAGCGAGTTTTAGGACTAGCGGGGGGGCTAGAGATACGCAGTATTTT | CASSQASFRTSGGARDTQYF
TRBJ2-7 | . | TRBV9 | TRBD1 | TGTGCCAGCAGCGTAGAGGGGACAGTATCCTACGAGCAGTACTTC | CASSVEGTVSYEQYF
TRBJ2-1 | few | TRBV12-3/TRBV12-4 | . | TGTGCCAGCAGTTCTGACAGGGTCGGGAGTGAGCAGTTCTTC | CASSSDRVGSEQFF
TRBJ2-5 | few | TRBV29-1 | . | TGCAGCGTTGAAGAGTCAGGGGCGCGGGGAGAGACCCAGTACTTC | CSVEESGARGETQYF
TRBJ2-1 | . | TRBV6-1 | TRBD2 | TGTGCCAGCAGTGAAGACGGGGGGGGCTACAATGAGCAGTTCTTC | CASSEDGGGYNEQFF
TRBJ2-1 | few | TRBV9 | TRBD1 | TGTGCCAGCAGCGCCAATCCGGGACAGGGGTCTAATGAGCAGTTCTTC | CASSANPGQGSNEQFF
TRBJ2-7 | . | TRBV5-1 | . | TGCGCCAGCAGCTTGTTTGCAGGACTGAACGAGCAGTACTTC | CASSLFAGLNEQYF
TRBJ2-2 | . | TRBV3-1 | TRBD2 | TGTGCCAGCAGCCAGCGGGAGAACATCGGGGAGCTGTTTTTT | CASSQRENIGELFF
TRBJ1-5 | . | TRBV7-6 | . | TGTGCCAGCAGCCTCACGGACTTTAGCAATCAGCCCCAGCATTTT | CASSLTDFSNQPQHF
TRBJ2-5 | . | TRBV10-3 | . | TGTGCCATCAGAGACCCAGAGGAGACCCAGTACTTC | CAIRDPEETQYF
TRBJ2-1 | . | TRBV5-5 | . | TGTGCCAGCAGCCTTCGTAGTGTGGACCTCTACAATGAGCAGTTCTTC | CASSLRSVDLYNEQFF
TRBJ1-5 | . | TRBV7-2 | TRBD1 | TGTGCCAGCAGCTTAGGAGGGACAGGGAATCAGCCCCAGCATTTT | CASSLGGTGNQPQHF
TRBJ2-4 | . | TRBV28 | TRBD1 | TGTACCAGCAGATTCGGGACAGAGAACATTCAGTACTTC | CTSRFGTENIQYF
TRBJ1-1 | few | TRBV11-1 | . | TGTGCCGGACCTCTTCCGCGGGACACAACTTCGGAGGTGGCTGAAGCTTTCTTT | CAGPLPRDTTSEVAEAFF
TRBJ2-1 | . | TRBV24-1 | TRBD1 | TGTGCCACCAGTGAGAGACAGGGTGAGGGGCAGTTCTTC | CATSERQGEGQFF
TRBJ2-3 | . | TRBV5-1 | TRBD1 | TGCGCCAGCAGCTGGGGGGACAGGACCCACACAGATACGCAGTATTTT | CASSWGDRTHTDTQYF
TRBJ2-1 | . | TRBV28 | . | TGTGCCAGCAGCCAATTACCGGGACTGACCTCCTACAATGAGCAGTTCTTC | CASSQLPGLTSYNEQFF
TRBJ2-3 | . | TRBV6-2/TRBV6-3 | . | TGTGCCAGCAGTTACGTAAGACTCACAGATACGCAGTATTTT | CASSYVRLTDTQYF
TRBJ1-1 | . | TRBV6-7 | TRBD1 | TGTGCCAGCAGTTACCTCCGGGACAGGGACAACACTGAAGCTTTCTTT | CASSYLRDRDNTEAFF
TRBJ2-1 | few | TRBV2 | TRBD2 | TGTGCCAGCAAGCCGGGACTAGCGGTTCAACAGCAGTTCTTC | CASKPGLAVQQQFF
TRBJ2-5 | few | TRBV13 | . | TGTGCCAGCAGCTTACGGCTGGACTACCAAGAGACCCAGTACTTC | CASSLRLDYQETQYF
TRBJ1-4 | . | TRBV20-1 | . | TGCAGTGCTAGCGACACACAGAATAATGAAAAACTGTTTTTT | CSASDTQNNEKLFF
TRBJ2-2 | . | TRBV7-9 | . | TGTGCCAGCAGCCCAGGGTCAGGGAACACCGGGGAGCTGTTTTTT | CASSPGSGNTGELFF
TRBJ2-1 | . | TRBV5-1 | TRBD1 | TGCGCCAGCAGCTCGGACAGGGGCCACAATGAGCAGTTCTTC | CASSSDRGHNEQFF
TRBJ2-7 | . | TRBV6-2/TRBV6-3 | . | TGTGCCACTGGGATCGGGTACGAGCAGTACTTC | CATGIGYEQYF
TRBJ1-1 | few | TRBV6-1 | . | TGTGCCAGCAGGACGCAGGAGAGGGCTGAAGCTTTCTTT | CASRTQERAEAFF
TRBJ2-7 | few | TRBV4-1 | . | TGCGCCAGCAGCCAAGGAACGAACGAGCAGTACTTC | CASSQGTNEQYF
TRBJ2-7 | . | TRBV2 | TRBD1 | TGTGCCAGCAGGGATAGACAGGGGGCGAACTACGAGCAGTACTTC | CASRDRQGANYEQYF
TRBJ2-1 | once | TRBV6-2/TRBV6-3 | TRBD2 | TGTGCCAGCAGTCGCCTAAGAGCGGGGGGGACTTCCTACAATGAGCAGTTCTTC | CASSRLRAGGTSYNEQFF